Listed here is a single TCR beta chain. Antigen specificity is unknown. Its ends do not fully match the called genes, so a read error is possible. Through template switching, a universal primer site was introduced, and the cDNA contained unique molecular identifiers. TCRdb used MiXCR to reprocess the 5' RACE reads, holding one entry per CDR3 protein. The sample holds approximately 500,000 distinct CDR3 sequences, approximately 24% seen once. This specimen comes from a study of identical twins. Study-level findings and limits: Models predicted too little out-of-frame TCR alpha sharing in monozygotic twins. Beta out-of-frame sequences displayed a weaker excess of sharing between twins.

The CDR3 totals 13 residues. The germline V gene encodes CDR1 SGHDT and CDR2 YYEEEE. The same specimen was also included in a second study, on T cells expressing NK-cell markers. That work states: Seven of the eight sequenced donors were classified as HCMV-seropositive, and one was classified as seronegative.

The TCR comes from a young woman in good health. Sequenced sample: CD4+ T cells sorted from blood. This chain connects TRBV5-6 to TRBJ2-5; D might be TRBD1 or TRBD2, each matching 5 bases. CDR3: CASSLPEKGTQCF. As DNA, the CDR3 is TGTGCCAGCAGCTTGCCAGAAAAAGGGACCCAGTGCTTC.